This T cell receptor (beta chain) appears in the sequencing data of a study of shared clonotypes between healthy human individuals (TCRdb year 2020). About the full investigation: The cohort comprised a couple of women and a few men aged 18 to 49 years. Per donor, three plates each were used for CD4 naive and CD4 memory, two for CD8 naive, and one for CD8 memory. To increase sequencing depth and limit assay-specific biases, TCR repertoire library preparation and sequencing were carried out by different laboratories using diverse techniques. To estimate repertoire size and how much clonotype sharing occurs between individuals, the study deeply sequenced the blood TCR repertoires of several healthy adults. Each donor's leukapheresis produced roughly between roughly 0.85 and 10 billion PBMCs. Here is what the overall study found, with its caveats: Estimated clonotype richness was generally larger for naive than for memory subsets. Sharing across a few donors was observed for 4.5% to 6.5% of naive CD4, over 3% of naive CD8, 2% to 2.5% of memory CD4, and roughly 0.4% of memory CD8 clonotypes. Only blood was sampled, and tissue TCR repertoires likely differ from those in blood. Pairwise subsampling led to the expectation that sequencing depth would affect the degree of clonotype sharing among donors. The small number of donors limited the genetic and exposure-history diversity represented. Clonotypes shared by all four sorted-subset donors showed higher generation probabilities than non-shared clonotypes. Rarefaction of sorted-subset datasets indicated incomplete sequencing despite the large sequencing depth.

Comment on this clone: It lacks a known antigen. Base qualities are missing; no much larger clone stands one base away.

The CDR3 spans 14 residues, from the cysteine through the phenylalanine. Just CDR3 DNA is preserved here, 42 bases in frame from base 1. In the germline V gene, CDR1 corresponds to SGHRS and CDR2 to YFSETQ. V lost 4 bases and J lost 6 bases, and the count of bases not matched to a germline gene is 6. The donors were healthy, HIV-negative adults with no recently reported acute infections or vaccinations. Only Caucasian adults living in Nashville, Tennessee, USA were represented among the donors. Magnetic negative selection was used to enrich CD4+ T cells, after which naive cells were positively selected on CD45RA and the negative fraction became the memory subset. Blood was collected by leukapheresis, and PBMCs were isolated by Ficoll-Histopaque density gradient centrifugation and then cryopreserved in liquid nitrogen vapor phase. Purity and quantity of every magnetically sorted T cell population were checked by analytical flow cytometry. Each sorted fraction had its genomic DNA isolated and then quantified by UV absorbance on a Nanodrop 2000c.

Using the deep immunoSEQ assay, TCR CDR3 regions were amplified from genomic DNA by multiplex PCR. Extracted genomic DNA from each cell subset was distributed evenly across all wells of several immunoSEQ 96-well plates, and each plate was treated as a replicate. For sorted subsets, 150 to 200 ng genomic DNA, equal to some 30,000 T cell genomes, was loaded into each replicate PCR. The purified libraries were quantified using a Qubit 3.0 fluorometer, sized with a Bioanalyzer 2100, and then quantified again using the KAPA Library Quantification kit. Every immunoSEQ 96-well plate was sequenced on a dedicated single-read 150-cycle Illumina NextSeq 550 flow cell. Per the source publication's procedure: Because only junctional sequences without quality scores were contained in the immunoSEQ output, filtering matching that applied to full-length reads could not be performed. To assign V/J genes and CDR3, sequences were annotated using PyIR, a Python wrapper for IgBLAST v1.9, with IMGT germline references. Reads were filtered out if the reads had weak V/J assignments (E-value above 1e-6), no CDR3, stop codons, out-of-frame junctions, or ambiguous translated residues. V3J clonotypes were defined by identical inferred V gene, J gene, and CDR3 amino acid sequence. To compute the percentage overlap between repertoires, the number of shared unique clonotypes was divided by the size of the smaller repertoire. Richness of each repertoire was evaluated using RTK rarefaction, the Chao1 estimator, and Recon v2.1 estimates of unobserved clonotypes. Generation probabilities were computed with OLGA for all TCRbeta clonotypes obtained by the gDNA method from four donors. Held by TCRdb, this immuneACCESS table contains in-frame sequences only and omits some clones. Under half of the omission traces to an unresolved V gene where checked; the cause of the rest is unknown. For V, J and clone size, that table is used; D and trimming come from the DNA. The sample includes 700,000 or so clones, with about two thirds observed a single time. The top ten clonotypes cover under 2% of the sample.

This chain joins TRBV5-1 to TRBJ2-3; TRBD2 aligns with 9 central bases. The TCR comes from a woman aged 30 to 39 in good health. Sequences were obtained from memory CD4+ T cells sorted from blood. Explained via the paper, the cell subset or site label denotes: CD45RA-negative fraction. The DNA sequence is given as TGCGCCAGCAGCCGGGCTAGCGGGACGGATACGCAGTATTTT. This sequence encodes CASSRASGTDTQYF.